The T cell receptor (beta chain) under discussion was sequenced for a study of CD4 T cell repertoires and nickel (TCRdb year 2020). The CDR3 runs 13 amino acids, cysteine and phenylalanine included. The DNA shown is the 39-base CDR3, in frame from base 1. Compared with germline, V lacks 6 bases and J lacks 8 bases; bases without a gene match: 2. Looking up the germline V gene (reference sequence) yields CDR1 LNHDA and CDR2 SQIVND. Libraries were built with RT-PCR. Reads for this sample came from an Illumina MiSeq. TCRdb cleaned the public reads at Q25 with fastp, built clones with MiXCR and kept in-frame beta chains. Here each entry gathers all rows of one CDR3 protein and keeps the most common genes and DNA. Recorded for this sample are about 450 distinct CDR3 sequences; approximately 32% of them occurred a single time. Around 24% of the sample is in the top ten clones. In this sample, this clonotype turned up a few times. Its antigen remains unidentified. No much larger clone is present one base from it, and per-base qualities are unavailable.

The sequence was collected from a human donor in a nickel allergy study, with or without nickel allergy (not recorded which). It is not recorded whether this sample comes from one donor or several. The sequence is built from TRBV19 and TRBJ1-6, with TRBD1 matching 9 junction bases. Sequenced sample: CD4+ T cells from blood, not recorded whether cultured. This receptor has the CDR3 CASSGQGHSPLHF. The nucleotide sequence is given as TGTGCCAGTAGCGGACAGGGGCATTCACCCCTCCACTTT.